This T cell receptor beta chain emerged from a study of patients and donors after allogeneic stem cell transplantation. Via MiXCR, TCRdb re-called the RT-PCR reads, giving one row per CDR3 protein. In the table there are 390,000 or so distinct CDR3 sequences, around 16% of which are singletons. This clonotype was seen just once. The CDR3 covers 14 residues. The ends were cut back, 0 bases at V and 3 bases at J, with 9 bases in the middle. Germline V gives CDR1 MNHEY, CDR2 SVGAGI. The receptor comes from a human donor who was either an allogeneic HSCT recipient or a stem cell or donor lymphocyte infusion donor (not recorded which). It is not recorded whose cells these are; they may come from a transplant donor. V usage is TRBV6-5 and J usage is TRBJ2-7; D tentatively reads TRBD1 or TRBD2 (5 bases each). Sequenced input: blood, either unsorted or a sorted T cell fraction (not recorded which). This CDR3 reads CASSYSRDGYEQYF. The CDR3 nucleotides read TGTGCCAGCAGTTACTCGAGGGACGGCTACGAGCAGTACTTC.